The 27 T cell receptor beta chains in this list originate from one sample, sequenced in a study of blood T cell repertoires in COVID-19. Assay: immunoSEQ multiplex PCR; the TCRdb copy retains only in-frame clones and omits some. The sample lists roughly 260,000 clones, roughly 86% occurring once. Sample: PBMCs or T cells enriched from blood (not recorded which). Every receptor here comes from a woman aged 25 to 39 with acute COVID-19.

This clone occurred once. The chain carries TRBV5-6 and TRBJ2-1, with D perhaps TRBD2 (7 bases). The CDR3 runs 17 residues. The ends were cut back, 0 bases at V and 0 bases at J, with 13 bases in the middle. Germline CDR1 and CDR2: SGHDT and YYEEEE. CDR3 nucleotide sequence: TGTGCCAGCAGCTTGGACCGGGGGGCAATCTCCTACAATGAGCAGTTCTTC. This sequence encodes CASSLDRGAISYNEQFF.

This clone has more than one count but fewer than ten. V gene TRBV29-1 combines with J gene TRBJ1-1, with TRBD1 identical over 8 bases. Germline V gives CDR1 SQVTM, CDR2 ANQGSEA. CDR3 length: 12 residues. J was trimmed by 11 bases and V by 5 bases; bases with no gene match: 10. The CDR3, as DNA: TGCAGCGTTCCTTACAGGGGGGCCAGCGCTTTCTTT. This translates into CSVPYRGASAFF.

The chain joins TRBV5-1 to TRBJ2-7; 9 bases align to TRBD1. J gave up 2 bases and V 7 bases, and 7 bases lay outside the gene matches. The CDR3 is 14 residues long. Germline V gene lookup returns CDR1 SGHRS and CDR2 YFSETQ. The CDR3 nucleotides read TGCGCCAGCCGTACAGGGGGCGCAGCCTACGAGCAGTACTTC. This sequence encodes CASRTGGAAYEQYF.

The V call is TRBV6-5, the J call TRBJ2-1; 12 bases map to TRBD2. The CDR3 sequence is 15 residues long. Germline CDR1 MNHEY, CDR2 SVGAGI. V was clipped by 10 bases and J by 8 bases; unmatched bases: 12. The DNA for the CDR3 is TGTGCCACCCTCCTTCTAGCGGGGGGGTCCGATGAGCAGTTCTTC. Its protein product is CATLLLAGGSDEQFF.

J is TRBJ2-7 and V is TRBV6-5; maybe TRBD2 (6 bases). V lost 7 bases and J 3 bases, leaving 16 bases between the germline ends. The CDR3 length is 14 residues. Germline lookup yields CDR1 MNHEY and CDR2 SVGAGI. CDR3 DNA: TGTGCCAGCACGATGGGGCAGGGAGGCTACGAGCAGTACTTC. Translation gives CASTMGQGGYEQYF.

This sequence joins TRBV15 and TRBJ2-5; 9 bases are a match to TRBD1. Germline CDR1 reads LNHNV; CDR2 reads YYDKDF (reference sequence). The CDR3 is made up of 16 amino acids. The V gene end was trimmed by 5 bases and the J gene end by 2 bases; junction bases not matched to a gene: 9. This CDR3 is CATSATRQGGQETQYF. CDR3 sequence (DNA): TGTGCCACCAGCGCGACCCGACAGGGGGGGCAAGAGACCCAGTACTTC.

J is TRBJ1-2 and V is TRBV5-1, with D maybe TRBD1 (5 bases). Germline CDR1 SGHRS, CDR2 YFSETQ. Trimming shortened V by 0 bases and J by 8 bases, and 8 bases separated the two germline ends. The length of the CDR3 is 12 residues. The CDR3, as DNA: TGCGCCAGCAGCTTGGAGGGGTGGGGCTACACCTTC. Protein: CASSLEGWGYTF.

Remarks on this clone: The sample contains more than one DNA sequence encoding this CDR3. The CDR3 loop is CASSLGQVYGYTF. For the CDR3, the DNA is TGTGCCAGCAGTTTGGGTCAGGTCTATGGCTACACCTTC. The genes are TRBV12-3 or TRBV12-4 and TRBJ1-2; D not resolved. This CDR3 region has 13 residues. Trimming took 3 bases from V and 4 from J, leaving 9 bases between them.

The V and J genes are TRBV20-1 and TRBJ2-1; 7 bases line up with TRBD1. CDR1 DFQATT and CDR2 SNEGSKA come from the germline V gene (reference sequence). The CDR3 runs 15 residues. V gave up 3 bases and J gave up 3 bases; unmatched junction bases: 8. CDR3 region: CSASQGDHLYNEQFF. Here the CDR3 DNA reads TGCAGTGCTAGTCAGGGGGACCACCTCTACAATGAGCAGTTCTTC.

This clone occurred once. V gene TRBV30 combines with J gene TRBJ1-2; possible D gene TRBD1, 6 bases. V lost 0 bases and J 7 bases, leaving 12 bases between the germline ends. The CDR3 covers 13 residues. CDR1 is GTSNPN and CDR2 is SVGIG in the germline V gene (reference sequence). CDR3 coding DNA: TGTGCCTGGAGTGTACAACAGGGCAGTGGCTACACCTTC. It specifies CAWSVQQGSGYTF.

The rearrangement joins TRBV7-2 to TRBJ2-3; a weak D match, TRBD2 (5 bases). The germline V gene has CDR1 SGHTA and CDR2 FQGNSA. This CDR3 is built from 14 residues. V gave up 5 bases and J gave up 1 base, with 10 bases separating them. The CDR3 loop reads CASSSVGGTDTQYF. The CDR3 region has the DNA TGTGCCAGCAGCAGCGTGGGAGGCACAGATACGCAGTATTTT.

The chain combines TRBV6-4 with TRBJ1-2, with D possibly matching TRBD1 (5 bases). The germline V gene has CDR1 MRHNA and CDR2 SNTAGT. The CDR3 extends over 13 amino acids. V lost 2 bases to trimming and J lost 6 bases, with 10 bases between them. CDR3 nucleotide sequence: TGTGCCAGCAGTGACAGGGGAGGCGATGGCTACACCTTC. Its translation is CASSDRGGDGYTF.

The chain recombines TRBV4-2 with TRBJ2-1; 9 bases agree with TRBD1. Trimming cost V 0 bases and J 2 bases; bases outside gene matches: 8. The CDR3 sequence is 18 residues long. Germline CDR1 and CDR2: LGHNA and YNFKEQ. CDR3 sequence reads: CASSQEDLGTGPYNEQFF. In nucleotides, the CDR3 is TGTGCCAGCAGCCAAGAGGACTTAGGGACAGGGCCCTACAATGAGCAGTTCTTC.

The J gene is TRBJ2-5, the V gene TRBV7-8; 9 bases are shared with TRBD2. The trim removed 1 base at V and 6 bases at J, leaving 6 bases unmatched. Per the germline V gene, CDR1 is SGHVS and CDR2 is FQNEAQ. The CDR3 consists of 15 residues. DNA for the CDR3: TGTGCCAGCAGCTTAGGCGGGGGGGCCGGAAAGACCCAGTACTTC. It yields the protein CASSLGGGAGKTQYF.

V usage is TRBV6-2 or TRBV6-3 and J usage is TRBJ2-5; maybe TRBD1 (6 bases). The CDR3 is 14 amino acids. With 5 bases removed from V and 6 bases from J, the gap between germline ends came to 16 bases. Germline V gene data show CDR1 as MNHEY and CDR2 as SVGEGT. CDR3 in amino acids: CASSPEQGWKTQYF. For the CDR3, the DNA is TGTGCCAGCAGTCCCGAACAGGGTTGGAAGACCCAGTACTTC.

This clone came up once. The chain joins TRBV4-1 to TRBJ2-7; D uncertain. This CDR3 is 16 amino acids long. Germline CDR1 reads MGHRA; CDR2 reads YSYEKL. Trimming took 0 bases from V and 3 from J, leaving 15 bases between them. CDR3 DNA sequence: TGCGCCAGCAGCCAAGATTGGATAGCCCCCAACTACGAGCAGTACTTC. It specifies CASSQDWIAPNYEQYF.

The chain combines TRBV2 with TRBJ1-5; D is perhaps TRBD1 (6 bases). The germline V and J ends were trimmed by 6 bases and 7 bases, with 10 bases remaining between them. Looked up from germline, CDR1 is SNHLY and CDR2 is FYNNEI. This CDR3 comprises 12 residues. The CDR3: CASSGTQQPQHF. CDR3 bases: TGTGCCAGCAGCGGGACACAACAGCCCCAGCATTTT.

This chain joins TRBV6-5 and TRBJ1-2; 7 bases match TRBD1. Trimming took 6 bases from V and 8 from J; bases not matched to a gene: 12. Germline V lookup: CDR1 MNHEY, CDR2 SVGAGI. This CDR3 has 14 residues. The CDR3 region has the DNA TGTGCCAGCAGAGCCGGGACAGCCTTATGGGGCTACACCTTC. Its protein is CASRAGTALWGYTF.

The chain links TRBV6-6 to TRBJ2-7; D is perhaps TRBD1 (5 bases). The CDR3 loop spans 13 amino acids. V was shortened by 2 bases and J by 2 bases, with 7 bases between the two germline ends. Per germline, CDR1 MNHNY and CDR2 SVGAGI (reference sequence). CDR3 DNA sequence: TGTGCCAGCAGTTACGACAGCGCCTACGAGCAGTACTTC. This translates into CASSYDSAYEQYF.

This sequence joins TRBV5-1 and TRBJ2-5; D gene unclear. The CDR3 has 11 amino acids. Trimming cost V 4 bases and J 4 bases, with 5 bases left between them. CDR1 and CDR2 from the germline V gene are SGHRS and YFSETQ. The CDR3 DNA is TGCGCCAGCAGCCAGTCAGAGACCCAGTACTTC. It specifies CASSQSETQYF.

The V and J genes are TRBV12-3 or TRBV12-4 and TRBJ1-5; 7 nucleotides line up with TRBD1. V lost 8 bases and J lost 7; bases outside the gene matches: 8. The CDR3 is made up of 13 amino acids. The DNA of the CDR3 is TGTGCCAGCCGTAGGGGGCTCGGACAGCCCCAGCATTTT. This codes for CASRRGLGQPQHF.

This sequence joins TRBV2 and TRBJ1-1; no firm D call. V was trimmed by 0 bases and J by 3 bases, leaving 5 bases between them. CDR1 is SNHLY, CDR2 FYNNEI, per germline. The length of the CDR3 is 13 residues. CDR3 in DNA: TGTGCCAGCAGTGAAGCGGGAGACACTGAAGCTTTCTTT. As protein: CASSEAGDTEAFF. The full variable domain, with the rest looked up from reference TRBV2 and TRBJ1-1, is EPEVTQTPSHQVTQMGQEVILRCVPISNHLYFYWYRQILGQKVEFLVSFYNNEISEKSEIFDDQFSVERPDGSNFTLKIRSTKLEDSAMYFCASSEAGDTEAFFGQGTRLTVV.

CDR3 in DNA: TGTGCCAGCTCCCCATTGAGACAGGGGTCATACCTGATCTCTGGAAACACCATATATTTT. Its translation: CASSPLRQGSYLISGNTIYF. The V and J genes are TRBV18 and TRBJ1-3; TRBD1 aligns across 8 bases. The germline gives CDR1 KGHSH, CDR2 LQKENI. J gave up 0 bases and V 6 bases, and 19 bases lay outside the gene matches. The CDR3 contains 20 residues.

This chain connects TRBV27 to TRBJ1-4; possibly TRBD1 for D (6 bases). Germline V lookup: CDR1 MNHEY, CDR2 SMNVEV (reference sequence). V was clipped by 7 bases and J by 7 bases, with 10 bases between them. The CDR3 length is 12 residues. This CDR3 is CASTGAGEKLFF. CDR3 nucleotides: TGTGCCAGCACAGGGGCTGGTGAAAAACTGTTTTTT. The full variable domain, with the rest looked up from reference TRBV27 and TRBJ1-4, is EAQVTQNPRYLITVTGKKLTVTCSQNMNHEYMSWYRQDPGLGLRQIYYSMNVEVTDKGDVPEGYKVSRKEKRNFPLILESPSPNQTSLYFCASTGAGEKLFFGSGTQLSVL.

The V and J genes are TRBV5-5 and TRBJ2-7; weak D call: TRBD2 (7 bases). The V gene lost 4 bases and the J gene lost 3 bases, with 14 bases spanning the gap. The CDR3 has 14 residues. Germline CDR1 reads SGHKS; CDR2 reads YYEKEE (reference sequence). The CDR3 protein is CASSRGATGYEQYF. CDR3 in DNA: TGTGCCAGCAGCCGGGGGGCTACGGGCTACGAGCAGTACTTC. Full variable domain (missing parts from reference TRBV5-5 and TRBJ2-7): DAGVTQSPTHLIKTRGQQVTLRCSPISGHKSVSWYQQVLGQGPQFIFQYYEKEERGRGNFPDRFSARQFPNYSSELNVNALLLGDSALYLCASSRGATGYEQYFGPGTRLTVT.

The CDR3 loop reads CASSRDRGDDEQFF. The CDR3 coding sequence is TGTGCCAGCAGCCGGGACCGCGGGGACGATGAGCAGTTCTTC. The chain recombines TRBV27 with TRBJ2-1; maybe TRBD2 (6 bases). Per germline, CDR1 MNHEY and CDR2 SMNVEV (reference sequence). The CDR3 totals 14 residues. V was clipped by 6 bases and J by 8 bases, with 17 bases between them.

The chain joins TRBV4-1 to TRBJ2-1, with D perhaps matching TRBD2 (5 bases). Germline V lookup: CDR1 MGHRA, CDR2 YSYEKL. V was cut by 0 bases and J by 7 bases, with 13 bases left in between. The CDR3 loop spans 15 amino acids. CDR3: CASSQEGRAENEQFF. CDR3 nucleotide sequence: TGCGCCAGCAGCCAAGAAGGGCGAGCGGAAAATGAGCAGTTCTTC.